The clone carrying this T cell receptor (beta chain) has a handful of counts. Researchers amplified the TCR beta CDR3 regions from RNA transcripts. When the TCR CDR3 underwent first-round RT-PCR, the HTBI primer set was used. TCRdb redid the calling of the multiplex PCR reads with MiXCR, one entry per CDR3 protein. The sample includes over 200,000 distinct CDR3 sequences, roughly 15% of them seen just once. This entry is derived from a study of T cells in Graves' hyperthyroidism and ophthalmopathy. The receptor comes from a woman aged 35 to 49 with Graves' hyperthyroidism that later progressed to Graves' ophthalmopathy. The sample consisted of blood.

CDR3: CASSPSQGFAYEQYF. CDR3 coding DNA: TGTGCCAGCTCACCTTCTCAGGGATTTGCCTACGAGCAGTACTTC. The chain has TRBV18 and TRBJ2-7; tentative D call: TRBD1 (5 bases). With 3 bases removed from V and 2 bases from J, the gap between germline ends came to 14 bases. This CDR3 is 15 amino acids long. From germline, CDR1 is KGHSH and CDR2 LQKENI.